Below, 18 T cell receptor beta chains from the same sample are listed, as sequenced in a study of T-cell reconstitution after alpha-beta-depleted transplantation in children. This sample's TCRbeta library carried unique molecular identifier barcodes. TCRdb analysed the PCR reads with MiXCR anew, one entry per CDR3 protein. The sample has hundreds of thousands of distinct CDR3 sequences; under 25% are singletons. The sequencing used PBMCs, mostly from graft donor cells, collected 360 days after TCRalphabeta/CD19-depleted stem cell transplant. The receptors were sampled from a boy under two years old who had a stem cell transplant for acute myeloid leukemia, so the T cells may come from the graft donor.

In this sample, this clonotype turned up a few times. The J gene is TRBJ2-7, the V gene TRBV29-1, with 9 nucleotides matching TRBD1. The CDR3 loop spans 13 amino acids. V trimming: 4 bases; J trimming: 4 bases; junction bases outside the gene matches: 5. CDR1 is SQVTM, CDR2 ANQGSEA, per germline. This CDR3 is CSVGGDRVYEQYF. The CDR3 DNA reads TGCAGCGTTGGGGGGGACAGGGTTTACGAGCAGTACTTC.

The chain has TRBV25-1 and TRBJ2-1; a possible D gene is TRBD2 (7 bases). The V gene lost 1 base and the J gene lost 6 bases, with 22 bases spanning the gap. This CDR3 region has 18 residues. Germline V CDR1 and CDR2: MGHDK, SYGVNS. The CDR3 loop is CASSELVGSQGRGNEQFF. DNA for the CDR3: TGTGCCAGCAGTGAATTGGTTGGCAGCCAGGGGAGGGGCAATGAGCAGTTCTTC.

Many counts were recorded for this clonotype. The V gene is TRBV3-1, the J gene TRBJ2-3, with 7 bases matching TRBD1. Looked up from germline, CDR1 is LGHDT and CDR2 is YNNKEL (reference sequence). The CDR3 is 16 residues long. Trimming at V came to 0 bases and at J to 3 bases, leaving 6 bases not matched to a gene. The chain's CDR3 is CASSQERTGVTDTQYF. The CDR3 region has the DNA TGTGCCAGCAGCCAAGAAAGGACAGGCGTGACAGATACGCAGTATTTT.

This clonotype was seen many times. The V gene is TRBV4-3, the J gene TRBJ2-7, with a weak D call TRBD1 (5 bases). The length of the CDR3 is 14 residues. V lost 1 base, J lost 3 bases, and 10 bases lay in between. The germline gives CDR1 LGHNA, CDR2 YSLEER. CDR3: CASSQGSGHYEQYF. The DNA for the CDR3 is TGCGCCAGCAGCCAAGGATCAGGGCACTACGAGCAGTACTTC.

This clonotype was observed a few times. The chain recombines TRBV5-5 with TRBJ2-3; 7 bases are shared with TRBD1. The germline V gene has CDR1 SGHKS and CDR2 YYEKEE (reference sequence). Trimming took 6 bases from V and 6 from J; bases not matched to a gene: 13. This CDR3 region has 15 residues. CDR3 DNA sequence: TGTGCCAGCAAATCCGGGACAGCGGCGCCGGATACGCAGTATTTT. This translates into CASKSGTAAPDTQYF. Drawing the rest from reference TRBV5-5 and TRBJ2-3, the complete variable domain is DAGVTQSPTHLIKTRGQQVTLRCSPISGHKSVSWYQQVLGQGPQFIFQYYEKEERGRGNFPDRFSARQFPNYSSELNVNALLLGDSALYLCASKSGTAAPDTQYFGPGTRLTVL.

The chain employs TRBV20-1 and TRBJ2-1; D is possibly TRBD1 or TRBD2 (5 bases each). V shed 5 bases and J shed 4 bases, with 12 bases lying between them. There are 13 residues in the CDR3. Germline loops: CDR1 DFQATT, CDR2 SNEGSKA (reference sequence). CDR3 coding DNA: TGCAGTGCTTTGGGACGCGGGTACAATGAGCAGTTCTTC. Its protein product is CSALGRGYNEQFF.

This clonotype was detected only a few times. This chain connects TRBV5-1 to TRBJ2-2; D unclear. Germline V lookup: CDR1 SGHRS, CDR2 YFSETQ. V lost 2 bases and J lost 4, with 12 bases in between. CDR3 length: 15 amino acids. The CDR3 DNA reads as TGCGCCAGCAGCTTCCCCTCCTGGAGCACCGGGGAGCTGTTTTTT. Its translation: CASSFPSWSTGELFF. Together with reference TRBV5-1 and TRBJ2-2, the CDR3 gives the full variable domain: KAGVTQTPRYLIKTRGQQVTLSCSPISGHRSVSWYQQTPGQGLQFLFEYFSETQRNKGNFPGRFSGRQFSNSRSEMNVSTLELGDSALYLCASSFPSWSTGELFFGEGSRLTVL.

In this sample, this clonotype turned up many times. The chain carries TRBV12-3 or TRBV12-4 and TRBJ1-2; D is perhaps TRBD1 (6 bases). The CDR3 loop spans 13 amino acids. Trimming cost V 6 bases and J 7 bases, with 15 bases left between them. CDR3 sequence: CASSPMRGAGYTF. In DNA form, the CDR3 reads TGTGCCAGCAGCCCTATGCGGGGGGCTGGCTACACCTTC.

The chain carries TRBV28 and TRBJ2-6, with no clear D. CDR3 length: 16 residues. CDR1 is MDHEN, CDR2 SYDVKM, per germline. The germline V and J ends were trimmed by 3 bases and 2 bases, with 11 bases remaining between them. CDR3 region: CASSFAPSTGANVLTF. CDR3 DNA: TGTGCCAGCAGTTTTGCGCCCAGTACTGGGGCCAACGTCCTGACTTTC.

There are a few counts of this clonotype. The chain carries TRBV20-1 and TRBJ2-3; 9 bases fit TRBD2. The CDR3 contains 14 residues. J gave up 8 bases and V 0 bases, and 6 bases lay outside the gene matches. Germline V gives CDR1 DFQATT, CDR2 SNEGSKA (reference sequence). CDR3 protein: CSAREGTSSGTQYF. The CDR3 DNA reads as TGCAGTGCTAGAGAGGGGACTAGCTCTGGTACGCAGTATTTT.

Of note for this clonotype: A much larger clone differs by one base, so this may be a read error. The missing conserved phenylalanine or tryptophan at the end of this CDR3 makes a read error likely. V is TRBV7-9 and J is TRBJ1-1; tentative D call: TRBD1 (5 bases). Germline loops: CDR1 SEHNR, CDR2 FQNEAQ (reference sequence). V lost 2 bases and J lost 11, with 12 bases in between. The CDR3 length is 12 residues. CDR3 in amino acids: CASSLRGLTAFY. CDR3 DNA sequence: TGTGCCAGCAGCTTAAGGGGTCTTACGGCTTTCTAT.

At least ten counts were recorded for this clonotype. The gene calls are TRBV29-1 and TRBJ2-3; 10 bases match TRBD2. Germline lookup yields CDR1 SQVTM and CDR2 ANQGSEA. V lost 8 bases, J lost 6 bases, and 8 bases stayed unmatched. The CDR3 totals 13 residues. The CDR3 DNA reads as TGCAGCTCCTGGACTAGCGGATGGGATACGCAGTATTTT. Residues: CSSWTSGWDTQYF.

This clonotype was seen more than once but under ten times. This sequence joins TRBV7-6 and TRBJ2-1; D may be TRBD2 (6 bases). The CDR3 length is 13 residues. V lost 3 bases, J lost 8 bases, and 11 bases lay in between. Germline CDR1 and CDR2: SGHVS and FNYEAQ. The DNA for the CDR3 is TGTGCCAGCAGCTTCAGTGGCGGGGATGAGCAGTTCTTC. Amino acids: CASSFSGGDEQFF.

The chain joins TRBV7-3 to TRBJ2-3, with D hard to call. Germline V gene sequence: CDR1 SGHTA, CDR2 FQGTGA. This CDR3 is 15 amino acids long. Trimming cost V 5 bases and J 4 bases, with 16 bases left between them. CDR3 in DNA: TGTGCCAGCAGCCCAGGTAGCATTGGCGCAGATACGCAGTATTTT. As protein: CASSPGSIGADTQYF.

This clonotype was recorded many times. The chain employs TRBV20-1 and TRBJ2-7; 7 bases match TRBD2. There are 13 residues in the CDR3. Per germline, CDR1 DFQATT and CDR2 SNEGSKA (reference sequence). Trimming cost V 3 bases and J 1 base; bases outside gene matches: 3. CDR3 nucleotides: TGCAGTGCTAGTACCGGGAGGTCCTACGAGCAGTACTTC. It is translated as CSASTGRSYEQYF.

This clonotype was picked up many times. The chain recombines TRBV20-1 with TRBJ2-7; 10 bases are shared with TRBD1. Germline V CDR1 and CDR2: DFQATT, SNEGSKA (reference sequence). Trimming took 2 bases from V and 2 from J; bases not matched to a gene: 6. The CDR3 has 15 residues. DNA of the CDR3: TGCAGTGCTAGAAATCCGGGACAGGGGCCCTACGAGCAGTACGTC. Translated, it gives CSARNPGQGPYEQYV.

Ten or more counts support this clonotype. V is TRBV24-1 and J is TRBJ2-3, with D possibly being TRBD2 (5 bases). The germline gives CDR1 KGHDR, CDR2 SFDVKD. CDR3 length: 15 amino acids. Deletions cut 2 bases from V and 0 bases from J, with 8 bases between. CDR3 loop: CATSDWTGSTDTQYF. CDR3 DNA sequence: TGTGCCACCAGTGATTGGACTGGAAGCACAGATACGCAGTATTTT.

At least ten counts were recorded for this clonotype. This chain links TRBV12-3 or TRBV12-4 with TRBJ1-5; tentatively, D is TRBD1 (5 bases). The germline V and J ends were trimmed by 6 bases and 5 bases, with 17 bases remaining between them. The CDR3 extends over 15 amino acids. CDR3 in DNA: TGTGCCAGCAGCCCGGGGGTCAATACGTATCAGCCCCAGCATTTT. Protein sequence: CASSPGVNTYQPQHF.